The 9 T cell receptor beta chains given below trace back to one sample, sequenced in a study of regulatory T cells in long-lasting Graves disease. Arm-PCR of CDR3 regions and iRepertoire HTBI primers were used to build TCR beta libraries. Each CDR3 protein is one row after TCRdb ran MiXCR on the multiplex PCR reads. Of over 300,000 distinct CDR3 sequences listed, about 20% are singletons. Stated time point: persistent/refractory GD, antithyroid drugs over 5 years with positive TRAb. There was RNA extracted from PBMCs, and the TCR library was made from it. This sample comprised peripheral blood mononuclear cells (PBMCs), obtained when the disease was refractory, from a patient treated with antithyroid drugs. These receptors all stem from a female donor with Graves disease.

About this clonotype itself: One base away lies a much larger clone, so this may be a sequencing read error. The chain employs TRBV10-2 and TRBJ2-5; 13 positions agree with TRBD2. In germline, CDR1 is WSHSY, CDR2 SAAADI. This CDR3 region has 17 residues. The CDR3, as DNA: TGTGCCAGCAGTGAAGGCGGACTAGCGGGAGTATACGAGGCCCAGTACTTC. This gives the protein CASSEGGLAGVYEAQYF.

As for this clonotype: A much larger clone sits a single nucleotide away, making a read error possible. The rearrangement links TRBV2 to TRBJ1-2, with D unclear. The CDR3 is 14 residues long. Per germline, CDR1 SNHLY and CDR2 FYNNEI. CDR3 in DNA: TGTGCCGGCAGCACCTTAGGGCCTCTCTATGGCTACACCTTC. It encodes CAGSTLGPLYGYTF.

For this clonotype: This may come from a read error, since a much larger clone is one base off. The rearrangement links TRBV28 to TRBJ2-2; 7 bases fit TRBD1. The CDR3 has 16 residues. Germline assignment: CDR1 MDHEN and CDR2 SYDVKM. In nucleotides, the CDR3 is TGTGCCAGCCCGCCCCCGGGGACAGATTTCACCGGGGAGCCGTTTTTT. Amino acids: CASPPPGTDFTGEPFF.

At least ten counts were recorded for this clonotype. This chain links TRBV7-9 with TRBJ1-2, with D possibly TRBD1 on 6 matching bases. This CDR3 contains 14 residues. Trimming shortened V by 3 bases and J by 1 base, and 9 bases separated the two germline ends. Germline assignment: CDR1 SEHNR and CDR2 FQNEAQ (reference sequence). CDR3 amino acids: CASSFQQGNYGYTF. The CDR3 DNA reads as TGTGCCAGCAGCTTCCAACAGGGTAACTATGGCTACACCTTC.

The chain has TRBV7-2 and TRBJ2-7; weak D call: TRBD2 (7 bases). The germline V gene has CDR1 SGHTA and CDR2 FQGNSA. The V and J ends lost 1 base and 4 bases respectively, with 14 bases between them. CDR3 length equals 15 residues. DNA for the CDR3: TGTGCCAGCAGCTTAGTACAGGGAGGGGGATACGAGCAGTACTTC. Its protein is CASSLVQGGGYEQYF. The variable domain in full, with the rest retrieved from reference TRBV7-2 and TRBJ2-7, is GAGVSQSPSNKVTEKGKDVELRCDPISGHTALYWYRQSLGQGLEFLIYFQGNSAPDKSGLPSDRFSAERTGGSVSTLTIQRTQQEDSAVYLCASSLVQGGGYEQYFGPGTRLTVT.

Many counts were recorded for this clonotype. The V call is TRBV28, the J call TRBJ2-7; 7 bases are shared with TRBD1. This CDR3 is built from 12 residues. CDR1 MDHEN and CDR2 SYDVKM come from the germline V gene. With V trimmed by 7 bases and J by 3 bases, 3 bases remained unmatched. For the CDR3, the DNA is TGTGCCAGCACTTCAGGGGGCTACGAGCAGTACTTC. Protein product: CASTSGGYEQYF.

This clonotype occurred a few times. The rearrangement links TRBV3-1 to TRBJ1-2; the match to TRBD1 covers 11 bases. The V segment lost 0 bases and the J segment 7 bases; nucleotides outside the gene matches: 7. Germline lookup yields CDR1 LGHDT and CDR2 YNNKEL (reference sequence). The CDR3 covers 16 residues. CDR3 bases: TGTGCCAGCAGCCAAGAGGGACAGGGGGTTATAGGTGGCTACACCTTC. This codes for CASSQEGQGVIGGYTF.

The table lists this clonotype with a few counts. The chain links TRBV4-2 to TRBJ2-1; 7 bases line up with TRBD2. Germline V lookup: CDR1 LGHNA, CDR2 YNFKEQ. This CDR3 is built from 16 residues. Trimming at V came to 4 bases and at J to 10 bases, leaving 16 bases not matched to a gene. The CDR3 is CASSRLGAGRAREQFF. The CDR3 DNA reads as TGTGCCAGCAGCCGCCTCGGGGCGGGGAGGGCAAGGGAGCAGTTCTTC.

This chain joins TRBV29-1 and TRBJ1-1; D possibly corresponds to TRBD1 (5 bases). The V and J ends lost 7 bases and 1 base respectively, with 19 bases between them. Looked up from germline, CDR1 is SQVTM and CDR2 is ANQGSEA. The length of the CDR3 is 15 residues. CDR3 DNA: TGCAGCGCCGCGGGGGGACTTTCCGAGAACACTGAAGCTTTCTTT. Its protein is CSAAGGLSENTEAFF.